Detailed here is one T cell receptor beta chain. Its antigen is as yet unknown. PCR amplification relied on 60 Vbeta primers (plus 13 Jbeta primers). The protocol was immunoSEQ multiplex PCR, while the TCRdb copy is restricted to in-frame clones and leaves out a portion. In the table there are 73,000 or so clones, 80% to 90% of which are singletons. The record originates from a study of cytomegalovirus exposure and HLA in healthy donors. Notes on the study in general: TCR beta chains numbering some 160 were designated cytomegalovirus-associated. Some V segments, including TRBV6-2 and TRBV6-3, were excluded as indistinguishable. In a later analysis, TCR beta V- and J-gene trimming showed a link to a missense DCLRE1C variant.

The CDR3 spans 15 residues. J gave up 2 bases and V 0 bases, and 1 base lay outside the gene matches. CDR1 GTSNPN and CDR2 SVGIG come from the germline V gene (reference sequence). Input material: PBMCs. J is TRBJ2-1 and V is TRBV30; 10 bases agree with TRBD2. This receptor was taken from a human donor in good health. The CDR3 nucleotides are TGTGCCTGGAGTGTACTAGCGGGGCCCTACAATGAGCAGTTCTTC. Encoded protein: CAWSVLAGPYNEQFF.